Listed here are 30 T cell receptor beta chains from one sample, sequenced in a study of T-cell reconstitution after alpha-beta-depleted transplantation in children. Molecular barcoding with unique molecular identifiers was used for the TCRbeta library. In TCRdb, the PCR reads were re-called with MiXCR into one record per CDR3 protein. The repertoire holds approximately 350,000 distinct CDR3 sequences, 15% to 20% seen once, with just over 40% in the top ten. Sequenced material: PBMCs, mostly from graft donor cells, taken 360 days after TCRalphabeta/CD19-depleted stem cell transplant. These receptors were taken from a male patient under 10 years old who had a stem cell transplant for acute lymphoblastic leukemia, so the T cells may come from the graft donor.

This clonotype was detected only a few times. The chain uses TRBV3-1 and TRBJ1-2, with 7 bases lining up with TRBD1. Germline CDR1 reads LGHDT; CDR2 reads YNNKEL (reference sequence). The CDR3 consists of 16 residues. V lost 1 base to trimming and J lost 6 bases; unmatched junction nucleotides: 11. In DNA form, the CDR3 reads TGTGCCAGCAGCCAAGCACCCTTACAGGGGCGCGATGGCTACACCTTC. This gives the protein CASSQAPLQGRDGYTF.

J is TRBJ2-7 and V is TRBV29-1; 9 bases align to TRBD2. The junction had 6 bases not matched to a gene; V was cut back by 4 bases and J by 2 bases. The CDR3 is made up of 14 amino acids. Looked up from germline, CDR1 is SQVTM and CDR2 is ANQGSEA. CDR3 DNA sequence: TGCAGCGTTGGGGCTAGCGGGAATCCCTACGAGCAGTACTTC. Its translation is CSVGASGNPYEQYF.

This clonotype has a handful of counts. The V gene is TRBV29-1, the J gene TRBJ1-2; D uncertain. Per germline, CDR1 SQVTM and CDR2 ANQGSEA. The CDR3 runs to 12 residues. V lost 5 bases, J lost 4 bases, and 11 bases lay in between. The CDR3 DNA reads TGCAGCGTTAAGGAGGAGGGCTATGGCTACACCTTC. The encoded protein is CSVKEEGYGYTF.

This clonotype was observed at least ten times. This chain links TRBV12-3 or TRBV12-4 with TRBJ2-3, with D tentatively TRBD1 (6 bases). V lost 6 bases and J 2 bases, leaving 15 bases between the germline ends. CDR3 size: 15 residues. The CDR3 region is CASRANRAITDTQYF. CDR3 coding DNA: TGTGCCAGCAGGGCTAACAGGGCAATCACAGATACGCAGTATTTT.

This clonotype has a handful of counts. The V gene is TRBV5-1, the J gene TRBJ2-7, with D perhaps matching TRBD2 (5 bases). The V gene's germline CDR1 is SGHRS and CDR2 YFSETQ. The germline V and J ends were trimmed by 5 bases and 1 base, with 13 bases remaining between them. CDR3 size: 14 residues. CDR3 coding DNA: TGCGCCAGCAGTTTTGAGGGTATTTCCTACGAGCAGTACTTC. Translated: CASSFEGISYEQYF.

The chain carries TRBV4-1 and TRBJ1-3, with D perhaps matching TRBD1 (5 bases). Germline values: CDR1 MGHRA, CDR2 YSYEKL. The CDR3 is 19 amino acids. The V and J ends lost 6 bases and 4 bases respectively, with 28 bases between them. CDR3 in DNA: TGCGCCAGCAGTCACGTCCCAGACAGAGTTGCCCCTCTCGGAAACACCATATATTTT. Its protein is CASSHVPDRVAPLGNTIYF.

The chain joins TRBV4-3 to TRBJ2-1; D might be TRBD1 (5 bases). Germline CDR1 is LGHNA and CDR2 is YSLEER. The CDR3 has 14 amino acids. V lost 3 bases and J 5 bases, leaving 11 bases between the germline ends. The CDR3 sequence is CASSHVQGNNEQFF. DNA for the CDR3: TGCGCCAGCAGCCATGTTCAGGGTAACAATGAGCAGTTCTTC.

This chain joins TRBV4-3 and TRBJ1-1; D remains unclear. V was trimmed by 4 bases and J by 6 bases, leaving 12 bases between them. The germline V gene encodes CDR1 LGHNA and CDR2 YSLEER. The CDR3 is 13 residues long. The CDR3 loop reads CASSRRGVAEAFF. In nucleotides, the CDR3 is TGCGCCAGCAGCCGCCGCGGGGTCGCTGAAGCTTTCTTT.

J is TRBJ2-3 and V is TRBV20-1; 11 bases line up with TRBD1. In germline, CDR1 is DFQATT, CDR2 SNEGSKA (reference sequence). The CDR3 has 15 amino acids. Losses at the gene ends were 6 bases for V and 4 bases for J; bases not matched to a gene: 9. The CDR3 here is CSAAGQGAVSDTQYF. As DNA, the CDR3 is TGCAGTGCGGCTGGACAGGGGGCTGTGTCAGATACGCAGTATTTT.

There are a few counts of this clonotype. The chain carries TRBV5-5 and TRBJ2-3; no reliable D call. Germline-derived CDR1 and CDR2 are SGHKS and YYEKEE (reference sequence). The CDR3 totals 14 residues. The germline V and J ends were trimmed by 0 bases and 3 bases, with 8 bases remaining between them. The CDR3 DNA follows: TGTGCCAGCAGCTTGGGCAGACCGACAGATACGCAGTATTTT. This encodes CASSLGRPTDTQYF.

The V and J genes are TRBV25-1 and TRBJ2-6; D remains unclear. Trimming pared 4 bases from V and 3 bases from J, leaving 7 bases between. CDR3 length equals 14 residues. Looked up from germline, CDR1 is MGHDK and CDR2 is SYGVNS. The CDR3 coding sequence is TGTGCCAGCAGTGGGGTCATTGGGGCCAACGTCCTGACTTTC. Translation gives CASSGVIGANVLTF. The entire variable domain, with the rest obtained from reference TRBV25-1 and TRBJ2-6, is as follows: EADIYQTPRYLVIGTGKKITLECSQTMGHDKMYWYQQDPGMELHLIHYSYGVNSTEKGDLSSESTVSRIRTEHFPLTLESARPSHTSQYLCASSGVIGANVLTFGAGSRLTVL.

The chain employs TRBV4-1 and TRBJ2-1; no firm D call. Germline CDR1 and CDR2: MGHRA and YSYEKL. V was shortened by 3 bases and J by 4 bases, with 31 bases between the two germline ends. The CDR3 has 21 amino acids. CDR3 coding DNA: TGCGCCAGCAGCCAGACCACGACTTTTGAACCCGGTTTTGAGCCTTACAATGAGCAGTTCTTC. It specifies CASSQTTTFEPGFEPYNEQFF.

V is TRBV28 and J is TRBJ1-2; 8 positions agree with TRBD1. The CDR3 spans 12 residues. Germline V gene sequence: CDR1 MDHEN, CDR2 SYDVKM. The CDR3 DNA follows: TGTGGGGCGACAGGGGTTAACTATGGCTACACCTTC. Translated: CGATGVNYGYTF.

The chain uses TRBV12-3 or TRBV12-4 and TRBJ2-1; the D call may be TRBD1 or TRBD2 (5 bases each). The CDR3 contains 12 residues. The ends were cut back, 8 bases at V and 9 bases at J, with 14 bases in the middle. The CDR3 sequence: CASARGVGEQFF. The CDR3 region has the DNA TGTGCCAGCGCCCGAGGGGTCGGTGAGCAGTTCTTC.

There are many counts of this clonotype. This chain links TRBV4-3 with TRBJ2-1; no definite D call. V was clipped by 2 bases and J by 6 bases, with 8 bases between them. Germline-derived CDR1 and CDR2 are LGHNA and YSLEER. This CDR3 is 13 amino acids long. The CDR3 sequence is CASSQLLGNEQFF. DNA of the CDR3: TGCGCCAGCAGCCAACTTTTGGGCAATGAGCAGTTCTTC.

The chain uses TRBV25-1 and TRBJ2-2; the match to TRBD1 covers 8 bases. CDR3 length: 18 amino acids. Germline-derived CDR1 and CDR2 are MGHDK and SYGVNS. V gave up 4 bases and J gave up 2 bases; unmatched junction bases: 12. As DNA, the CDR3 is TGTGCCAGCAGTGGCCCCGACAGGGGCTTAATTAACACCGGGGAGCTGTTTTTT. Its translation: CASSGPDRGLINTGELFF. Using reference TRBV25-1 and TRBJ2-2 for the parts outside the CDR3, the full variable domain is EADIYQTPRYLVIGTGKKITLECSQTMGHDKMYWYQQDPGMELHLIHYSYGVNSTEKGDLSSESTVSRIRTEHFPLTLESARPSHTSQYLCASSGPDRGLINTGELFFGEGSRLTVL.

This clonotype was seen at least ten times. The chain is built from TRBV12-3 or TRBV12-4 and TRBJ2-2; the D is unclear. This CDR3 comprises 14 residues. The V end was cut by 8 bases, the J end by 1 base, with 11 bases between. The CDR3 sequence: CASQGPLNTGELFF. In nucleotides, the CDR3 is TGTGCCAGCCAAGGGCCGCTGAACACCGGGGAGCTGTTTTTT.

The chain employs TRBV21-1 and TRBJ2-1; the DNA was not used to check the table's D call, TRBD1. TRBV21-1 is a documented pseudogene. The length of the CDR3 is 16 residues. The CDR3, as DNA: TGTGCCAGCAGCAAAGCGTCACCGGGACCAATGAATGAGCAGTTCTTC. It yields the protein CASSKASPGPMNEQFF.

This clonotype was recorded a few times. This CDR3 reads CASRSGRATYNEQFF. The DNA for the CDR3 is TGCGCCAGCAGGAGCGGGAGGGCAACCTACAATGAGCAGTTCTTC. The chain couples TRBV4-3 to TRBJ2-1; 10 nucleotides align to TRBD2. CDR3 length: 15 amino acids. CDR1 is LGHNA, CDR2 YSLEER, per germline. Losses at the gene ends were 6 bases for V and 2 bases for J; bases not matched to a gene: 4.

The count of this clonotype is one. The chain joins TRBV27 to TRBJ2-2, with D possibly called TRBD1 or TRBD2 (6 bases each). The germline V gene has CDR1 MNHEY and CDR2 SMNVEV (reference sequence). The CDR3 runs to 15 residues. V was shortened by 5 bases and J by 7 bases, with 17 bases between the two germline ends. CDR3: CASSGGQPVVGELFF. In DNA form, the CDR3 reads TGTGCCAGCAGTGGGGGGCAGCCTGTGGTCGGGGAGCTGTTTTTT.

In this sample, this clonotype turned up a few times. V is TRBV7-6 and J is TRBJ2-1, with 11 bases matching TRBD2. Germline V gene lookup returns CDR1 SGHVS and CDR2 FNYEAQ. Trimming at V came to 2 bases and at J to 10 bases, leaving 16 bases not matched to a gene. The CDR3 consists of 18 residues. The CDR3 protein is CASSLTLLGSGRAMEQFF. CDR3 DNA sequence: TGTGCCAGCAGCTTAACGCTGTTGGGTAGCGGGAGGGCCATGGAGCAGTTCTTC.

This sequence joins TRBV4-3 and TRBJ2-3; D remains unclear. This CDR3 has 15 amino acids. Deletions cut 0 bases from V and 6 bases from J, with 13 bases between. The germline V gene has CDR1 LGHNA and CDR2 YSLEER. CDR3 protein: CASSQETLVGDTQYF. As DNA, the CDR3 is TGCGCCAGCAGCCAAGAGACTCTGGTGGGGGATACGCAGTATTTT.

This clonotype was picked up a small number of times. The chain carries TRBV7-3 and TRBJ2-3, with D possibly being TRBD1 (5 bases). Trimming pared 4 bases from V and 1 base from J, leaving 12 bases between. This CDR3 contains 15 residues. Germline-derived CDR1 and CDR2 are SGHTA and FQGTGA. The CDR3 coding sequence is TGTGCCAGCAGCTACACCGGACACCGCACAGATACGCAGTATTTT. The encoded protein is CASSYTGHRTDTQYF.

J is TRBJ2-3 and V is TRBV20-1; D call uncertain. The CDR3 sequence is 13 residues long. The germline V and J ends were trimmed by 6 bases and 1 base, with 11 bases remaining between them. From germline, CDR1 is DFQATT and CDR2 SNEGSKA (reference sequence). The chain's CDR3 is CSAALGRTDTQYF. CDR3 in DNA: TGCAGTGCCGCTCTCGGACGCACAGATACGCAGTATTTT.

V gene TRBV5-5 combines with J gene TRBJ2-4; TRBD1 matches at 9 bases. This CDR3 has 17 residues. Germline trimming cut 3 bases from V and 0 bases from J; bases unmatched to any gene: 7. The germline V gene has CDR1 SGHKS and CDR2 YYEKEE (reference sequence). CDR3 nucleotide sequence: TGTGCCAGCAGCTCGACAGGGGGGGTGCTAGCCAAAAACATTCAGTACTTC. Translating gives CASSSTGGVLAKNIQYF.

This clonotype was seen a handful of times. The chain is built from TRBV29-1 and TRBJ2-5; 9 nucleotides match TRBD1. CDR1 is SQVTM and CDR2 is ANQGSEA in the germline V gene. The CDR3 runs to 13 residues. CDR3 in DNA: TGCAGAGGCACAGGGGGCGAACAAGAGACCCAGTACTTC. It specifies CRGTGGEQETQYF.

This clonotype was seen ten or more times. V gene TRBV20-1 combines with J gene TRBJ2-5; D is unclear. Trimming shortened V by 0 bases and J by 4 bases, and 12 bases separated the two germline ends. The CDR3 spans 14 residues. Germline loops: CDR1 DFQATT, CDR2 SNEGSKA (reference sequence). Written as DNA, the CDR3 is TGCAGTGCTAGAGATGTCGATACCGCAGAGACCCAGTACTTC. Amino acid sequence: CSARDVDTAETQYF.

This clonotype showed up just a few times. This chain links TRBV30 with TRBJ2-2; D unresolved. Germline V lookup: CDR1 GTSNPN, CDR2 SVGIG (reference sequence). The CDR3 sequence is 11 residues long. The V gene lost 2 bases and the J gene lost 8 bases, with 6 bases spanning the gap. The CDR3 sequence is CAWSNGGELFF. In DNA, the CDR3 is TGTGCCTGGAGTAATGGAGGGGAGCTGTTTTTT.

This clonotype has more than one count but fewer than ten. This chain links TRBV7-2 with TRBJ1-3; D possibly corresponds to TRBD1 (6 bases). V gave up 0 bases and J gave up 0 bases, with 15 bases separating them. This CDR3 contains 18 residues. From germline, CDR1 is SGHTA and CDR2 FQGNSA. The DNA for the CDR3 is TGTGCCAGCAGCTTAGCAACATGGACAGCCGCCTCTGGAAACACCATATATTTT. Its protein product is CASSLATWTAASGNTIYF.

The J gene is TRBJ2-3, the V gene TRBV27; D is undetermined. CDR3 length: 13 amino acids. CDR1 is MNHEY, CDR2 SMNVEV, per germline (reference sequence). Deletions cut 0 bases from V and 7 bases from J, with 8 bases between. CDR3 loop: CASSLSIRYTQYF. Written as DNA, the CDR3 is TGTGCCAGCAGTTTATCGATAAGATATACGCAGTATTTT.